The entry below gives a single T cell receptor (beta chain) sequence along with its context. Its antigen is currently unknown. Pools of viral peptides were used by the ViraFEST assay to expand antigen-specific CD4+ T cells ahead of sequencing. Following a 10-day culture, CD4+ T cells were purified. The vaccine recipients had no prior SARS-CoV-2 infection, with negative nucleocapsid antibodies. The CDR3 runs 11 residues. V gave up 5 bases and J gave up 5 bases, with 6 bases separating them. Germline CDR1 SGHAT, CDR2 FQNNGV. These data are taken from a study of vaccination effects on CD4 cells after COVID-19. The table came from immunoSEQ multiplex PCR; TCRdb's copy has only in-frame clones and leaves some out. Of 30,000 to 35,000 clones in the sample, about three quarters are singletons; the top ten hold around 27%. General study points: At late timepoints after vaccination, vaccine- and infection-induced clones shrank markedly.

This TCR was recovered from a human donor who received a COVID-19 vaccine. Sequenced here: CD4+ T cells from PBMCs cultured with HCoV-OC43 spike peptides, sampled before COVID-19 vaccination. Subset described: HCoV-OC43 spike overlapping peptide pool stimulation. V usage is TRBV11-2 and J usage is TRBJ2-5; no clear D. The CDR3 DNA follows: TGTGCCAGCAGCCGTAAGGAGACCCAGTACTTC. This gives the protein CASSRKETQYF.